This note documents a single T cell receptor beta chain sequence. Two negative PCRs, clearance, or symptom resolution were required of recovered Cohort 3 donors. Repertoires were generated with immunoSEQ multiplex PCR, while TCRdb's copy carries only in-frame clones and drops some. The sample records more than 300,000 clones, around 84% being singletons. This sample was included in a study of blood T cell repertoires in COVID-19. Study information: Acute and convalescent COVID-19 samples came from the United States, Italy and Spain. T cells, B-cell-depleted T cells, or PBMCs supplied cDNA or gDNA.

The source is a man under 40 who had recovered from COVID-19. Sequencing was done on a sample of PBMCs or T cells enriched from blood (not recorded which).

Here the CDR3 reads CASSAGTGISNQPQHF. In DNA, the CDR3 is TGTGCCAGCAGTGCCGGGACAGGGATTAGCAATCAGCCCCAGCATTTT. This rearrangement joins TRBV6-1 to TRBJ1-5, with TRBD1 matching 9 bases. Germline CDR1 MNHNS, CDR2 SASEGT. The trim removed 4 bases at V and 0 bases at J, leaving 4 bases unmatched. CDR3 length: 16 amino acids.